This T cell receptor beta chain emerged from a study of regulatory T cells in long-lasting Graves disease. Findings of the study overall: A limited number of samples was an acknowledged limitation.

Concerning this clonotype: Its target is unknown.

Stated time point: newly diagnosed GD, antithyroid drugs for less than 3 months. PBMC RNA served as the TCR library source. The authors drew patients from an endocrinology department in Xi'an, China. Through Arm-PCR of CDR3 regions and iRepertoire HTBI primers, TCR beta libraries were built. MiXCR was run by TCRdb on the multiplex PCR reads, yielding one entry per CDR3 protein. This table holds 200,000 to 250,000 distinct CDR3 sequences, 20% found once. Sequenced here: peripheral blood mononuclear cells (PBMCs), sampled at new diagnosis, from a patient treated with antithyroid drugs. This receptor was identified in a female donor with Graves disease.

The chain's CDR3 is CASSLGSSAYEQYF. Written as DNA, the CDR3 is TGTGCCAGCAGCTTAGGGAGCTCGGCCTACGAGCAGTACTTC. The V gene is TRBV7-2, the J gene TRBJ2-7; D remains unclear. The CDR3 loop spans 14 amino acids. V shed 1 base and J shed 2 bases, with 9 bases lying between them. Germline assignment: CDR1 SGHTA and CDR2 FQGNSA.